These T cell receptor beta chains were read from a single sample in a study of human T cells and chemical hapten exposure. TCRdb called the RACE reads again in MiXCR, with one record for every CDR3 protein. The data show around 380,000 distinct CDR3 sequences, roughly 5% seen once. Sequences were derived from whole blood, sampled in connection with sensitization to the hapten diphenylcyclopropenone (DPC). These receptors came from a woman between 50 and 59 years old with alopecia areata. Some clones in this sample may be carry-over from other donors' samples. CDR3s include the opening cysteine and the closing phenylalanine or tryptophan. Each record gives: clone size, J gene, D gene, V gene, CDR3 length, CDR3 DNA, CDR3 protein. The D gene is left open where the match is weak. Expanded clones get a size class; other rows say once, few or many, or leave the size out.

clone_size: many
j_call: TRBJ2-3
d_call: TRBD2
v_call: TRBV10-3
cdr3_length: 17
cdr3_nt: TGTGCCATCGGGGAGCCCGGGACTAGCGGGGGCACAGATACGCAGTATTTT
cdr3_aa: CAIGEPGTSGGTDTQYF

clone_size: NA
j_call: TRBJ2-3
d_call: TRBD2
v_call: TRBV11-3
cdr3_length: 18
cdr3_nt: TGTGCCAGCAGTAATGGACTAGCGGGAGTCCTAGGGGGGGATACGCAGTATTTT
cdr3_aa: CASSNGLAGVLGGDTQYF

clone_size: many
j_call: TRBJ2-1
d_call: NA
v_call: TRBV20-1
cdr3_length: 16
cdr3_nt: TGCAGTGCCCCGTCTGACGGGAGTCCTTCCTACAATGAGCAGTTCTTC
cdr3_aa: CSAPSDGSPSYNEQFF

clone_size: many
j_call: TRBJ2-3
d_call: NA
v_call: TRBV29-1
cdr3_length: 12
cdr3_nt: TGCAGCGTTGCCCTGACGGCAGATACGCAGTATTTT
cdr3_aa: CSVALTADTQYF

clone_size: many
j_call: TRBJ2-2
d_call: TRBD1
v_call: TRBV2
cdr3_length: 14
cdr3_nt: TGTGCCAGCGAGGACAGGGTGAACACCGGGGAGCTGTTTTTT
cdr3_aa: CASEDRVNTGELFF

clone_size: NA
j_call: TRBJ2-5
d_call: TRBD2
v_call: TRBV7-2
cdr3_length: 17
cdr3_nt: TGTGCCAGCAGCTCCCTCCACGCGGGAGGGATGCAAGAGACCCAGTACTTC
cdr3_aa: CASSSLHAGGMQETQYF

clone_size: many
j_call: TRBJ2-3
d_call: TRBD2
v_call: TRBV7-9
cdr3_length: 15
cdr3_nt: TGTGCCAGCAGCCCACCGGGGACTACCACAGATACGCAGTATTTT
cdr3_aa: CASSPPGTTTDTQYF

clone_size: NA
j_call: TRBJ2-7
d_call: NA
v_call: TRBV4-3
cdr3_length: 16
cdr3_nt: TGCGCCAGCAGCCAAGAGACGGGGCATAGCTCCTACGAGCAGTACTTC
cdr3_aa: CASSQETGHSSYEQYF

clone_size: many
j_call: TRBJ2-1
d_call: NA
v_call: TRBV10-3
cdr3_length: 13
cdr3_nt: TGTGCCATCAAGACAGGCTCCTACAATGAGCAGTTCTTC
cdr3_aa: CAIKTGSYNEQFF

clone_size: few
j_call: TRBJ2-3
d_call: TRBD2
v_call: TRBV13
cdr3_length: 16
cdr3_nt: TGTGCCAGCAGCTTAGCCGGGACTAGCGGGAGAGATACGCAGTATTTT
cdr3_aa: CASSLAGTSGRDTQYF

clone_size: NA
j_call: TRBJ1-4
d_call: TRBD1
v_call: TRBV7-9
cdr3_length: 14
cdr3_nt: TGTGCCAGCACCCGAGGGACAGGAGAGGAAAAACTGTTTTTT
cdr3_aa: CASTRGTGEEKLFF

clone_size: NA
j_call: TRBJ1-2
d_call: NA
v_call: TRBV6-5
cdr3_length: 13
cdr3_nt: TGTGCCAGCAGTTACAGTGCGGACTATGGCTACACCTTC
cdr3_aa: CASSYSADYGYTF

clone_size: NA
j_call: TRBJ1-2
d_call: NA
v_call: TRBV12-3/TRBV12-4
cdr3_length: 15
cdr3_nt: TGTGCCAGCAGTCGTCTAGCAGGGGATGGTGGTGGCTACACCTTC
cdr3_aa: CASSRLAGDGGGYTF

clone_size: NA
j_call: TRBJ1-1
d_call: TRBD1
v_call: TRBV6-5
cdr3_length: 18
cdr3_nt: TGTGCCAGCAGTTACAGGACAGGGGGCGCCCCGACGGACACTGAAGCTTTCTTT
cdr3_aa: CASSYRTGGAPTDTEAFF

clone_size: many
j_call: TRBJ1-1
d_call: NA
v_call: TRBV7-9
cdr3_length: 16
cdr3_nt: TGTGCCAGCAGCTTAGGACGGCGGGGGCCGAACACTGAAGCTTTCTTT
cdr3_aa: CASSLGRRGPNTEAFF

clone_size: many
j_call: TRBJ1-5
d_call: NA
v_call: TRBV29-1
cdr3_length: 12
cdr3_nt: TGCAGCGTCCAGCCCGGGGATCAGCCCCAGCATTTT
cdr3_aa: CSVQPGDQPQHF

clone_size: NA
j_call: TRBJ1-1
d_call: NA
v_call: TRBV5-4
cdr3_length: 13
cdr3_nt: TGTGCCAGCAGCGATCAGATGAACACTGAAGCTTTCTTT
cdr3_aa: CASSDQMNTEAFF

clone_size: many
j_call: TRBJ2-5
d_call: NA
v_call: TRBV10-3
cdr3_length: 14
cdr3_nt: TGTGCCATCAGCGACAGGGAGGAGGAAGAGACCCAGTACTTC
cdr3_aa: CAISDREEEETQYF

clone_size: many
j_call: TRBJ1-5
d_call: NA
v_call: TRBV3-1
cdr3_length: 13
cdr3_nt: TGTGCCAGCAGCCAGGGGCGGGGGGCGCCCCAGCATTTT
cdr3_aa: CASSQGRGAPQHF

clone_size: many
j_call: TRBJ1-1
d_call: NA
v_call: TRBV5-4
cdr3_length: 15
cdr3_nt: TGTGCCAGCAGCCCCCTTTCGACAGTCAACACTGAAGCTTTCTTT
cdr3_aa: CASSPLSTVNTEAFF

clone_size: NA
j_call: TRBJ2-1
d_call: TRBD2
v_call: TRBV10-3
cdr3_length: 15
cdr3_nt: TGTGCCATCAGTGACCGCGCTAGCGGGAGCTATGAGCAGTTCTTC
cdr3_aa: CAISDRASGSYEQFF

clone_size: many
j_call: TRBJ2-3
d_call: NA
v_call: TRBV3-1
cdr3_length: 14
cdr3_nt: TGTGCCAGCAGCCACAGCGGAGACACAGATACGCAGTATTTT
cdr3_aa: CASSHSGDTDTQYF

clone_size: many
j_call: TRBJ1-5
d_call: NA
v_call: TRBV11-2
cdr3_length: 16
cdr3_nt: TGTGCCAGCAGCTCCCGGACAGTATATAGCAATCAGCCCCAGCATTTT
cdr3_aa: CASSSRTVYSNQPQHF

clone_size: few
j_call: TRBJ1-1
d_call: NA
v_call: TRBV11-2
cdr3_length: 14
cdr3_nt: TGTGCCAGCTCCTGGTTCCATGGGGACACTGAAGCTTTCTTT
cdr3_aa: CASSWFHGDTEAFF

clone_size: many
j_call: TRBJ1-5
d_call: NA
v_call: TRBV5-5
cdr3_length: 15
cdr3_nt: TGTGCCAGCAGCTTGGCCACGGGGGACGACCAGCCCCAGCATTTT
cdr3_aa: CASSLATGDDQPQHF

clone_size: NA
j_call: TRBJ2-3
d_call: NA
v_call: TRBV14
cdr3_length: 14
cdr3_nt: TGTGCCAGCAGCCACCCCCTAGATGGAGATACGCAGTATTTT
cdr3_aa: CASSHPLDGDTQYF

clone_size: NA
j_call: TRBJ2-5
d_call: NA
v_call: TRBV5-1
cdr3_length: 13
cdr3_nt: TGCGCCAGCAGCTTGGTCCCATGGGAGACCCAGTACTTC
cdr3_aa: CASSLVPWETQYF

clone_size: few
j_call: TRBJ2-1
d_call: NA
v_call: TRBV7-8
cdr3_length: 16
cdr3_nt: TGTGCCAGCAGCTTAGTTATCCGGGACGGGAACAATGAGCAGTTCTTC
cdr3_aa: CASSLVIRDGNNEQFF

clone_size: many
j_call: TRBJ1-1
d_call: NA
v_call: TRBV2
cdr3_length: 14
cdr3_nt: TGTGCCAGCAGTGTCGGCAGGGCCAACACTGAAGCTTTCTTT
cdr3_aa: CASSVGRANTEAFF

clone_size: NA
j_call: TRBJ2-5
d_call: TRBD2
v_call: TRBV5-1
cdr3_length: 13
cdr3_nt: TGCGCCAGCAGCGGGACTAGCAGTGAGACCCAGTACTTC
cdr3_aa: CASSGTSSETQYF

clone_size: many
j_call: TRBJ1-6
d_call: NA
v_call: TRBV27
cdr3_length: 13
cdr3_nt: TGTGCCAGCAGTCTAGCAGCTAAGTCACCCCTCCACTTT
cdr3_aa: CASSLAAKSPLHF

clone_size: NA
j_call: TRBJ2-1
d_call: TRBD2
v_call: TRBV11-2
cdr3_length: 15
cdr3_nt: TGTGCCAGCAGCTTAGGTAGCGGGAGTTCCGATGAGCAGTTCTTC
cdr3_aa: CASSLGSGSSDEQFF

clone_size: many
j_call: TRBJ1-1
d_call: NA
v_call: TRBV10-3
cdr3_length: 14
cdr3_nt: TGTGCCATCAGTGAGAGGGAAATGGGAACTGAAGCTTTCTTT
cdr3_aa: CAISEREMGTEAFF

clone_size: few
j_call: TRBJ1-4
d_call: NA
v_call: TRBV24-1
cdr3_length: 12
cdr3_nt: TGTGCCACCAGTGATTTCGACGAAAAACTGTTTTTT
cdr3_aa: CATSDFDEKLFF

clone_size: few
j_call: TRBJ1-2
d_call: NA
v_call: TRBV20-1
cdr3_length: 18
cdr3_nt: TGCAGTGCTAGAGATCCCTATTCAGGGACACAGACCCTCTATGGCTACACCTTC
cdr3_aa: CSARDPYSGTQTLYGYTF

clone_size: many
j_call: TRBJ2-7
d_call: TRBD1
v_call: TRBV6-5
cdr3_length: 17
cdr3_nt: TGTGCCAGCAGTGCCTACTCCGGGACAGGGGGCTCCTACGAGCAGTACTTC
cdr3_aa: CASSAYSGTGGSYEQYF

clone_size: many
j_call: TRBJ2-7
d_call: TRBD1
v_call: TRBV20-1
cdr3_length: 15
cdr3_nt: TGCAGTGCTAACAAACCACAGGGACAGACCTACGAGCAGTACTTC
cdr3_aa: CSANKPQGQTYEQYF

clone_size: few
j_call: TRBJ1-2
d_call: NA
v_call: TRBV27
cdr3_length: 18
cdr3_nt: TGTGCCAGCAGTCTCCACGCCAGGGGAATTAAAGCTAACTATGGCTACACCTTC
cdr3_aa: CASSLHARGIKANYGYTF

clone_size: many
j_call: TRBJ2-3
d_call: NA
v_call: TRBV29-1
cdr3_length: 12
cdr3_nt: TGCAGCGTTAGCCAGATCACAGATACGCAGTATTTT
cdr3_aa: CSVSQITDTQYF

clone_size: many
j_call: TRBJ2-1
d_call: NA
v_call: TRBV6-2/TRBV6-3
cdr3_length: 14
cdr3_nt: TGTGCCAGCAGTTACTCAGGGGGATACAATGAGCAGTTCTTC
cdr3_aa: CASSYSGGYNEQFF

clone_size: many
j_call: TRBJ2-3
d_call: TRBD1
v_call: TRBV2
cdr3_length: 17
cdr3_nt: TGTGCCAGCAGTGGTCGGACGGGACAGGGGAAAGTAGATACGCAGTATTTT
cdr3_aa: CASSGRTGQGKVDTQYF

clone_size: NA
j_call: TRBJ2-1
d_call: NA
v_call: TRBV5-4
cdr3_length: 15
cdr3_nt: TGTGCCAGCAGCACGATAGCGACGTCCTACAATGAGCAGTTCTTC
cdr3_aa: CASSTIATSYNEQFF

clone_size: NA
j_call: TRBJ2-5
d_call: NA
v_call: TRBV20-1
cdr3_length: 13
cdr3_nt: TGCAGTGCTAATCGGGACTACCAAGAGACCCAGTACTTC
cdr3_aa: CSANRDYQETQYF

clone_size: few
j_call: TRBJ1-6
d_call: TRBD1
v_call: TRBV3-1
cdr3_length: 14
cdr3_nt: TGTGCCAGCAGCCGACAGGGAGATAATTCACCCCTCCACTTT
cdr3_aa: CASSRQGDNSPLHF

clone_size: NA
j_call: TRBJ2-6
d_call: NA
v_call: TRBV27
cdr3_length: 16
cdr3_nt: TGTGCCAGCAGTCTCCTCACGACGTCTGGGGCCAACGTCCTGACTTTC
cdr3_aa: CASSLLTTSGANVLTF

clone_size: many
j_call: TRBJ2-1
d_call: TRBD2
v_call: TRBV20-1
cdr3_length: 14
cdr3_nt: TGCAGTGCTAGTAGCGGGGGGGTTTTTAGTGAGCAGTTCTTC
cdr3_aa: CSASSGGVFSEQFF

clone_size: few
j_call: TRBJ2-7
d_call: NA
v_call: TRBV28
cdr3_length: 13
cdr3_nt: TGTGCCAGCAGTTTATCGTCCAGGGCCGAGCAGTACTTC
cdr3_aa: CASSLSSRAEQYF

clone_size: NA
j_call: TRBJ2-3
d_call: TRBD1
v_call: TRBV5-6
cdr3_length: 15
cdr3_nt: TGTGCCAGCAGCCCGGGACAGGGGGCTGGAGATACGCAGTATTTT
cdr3_aa: CASSPGQGAGDTQYF

clone_size: many
j_call: TRBJ2-1
d_call: NA
v_call: TRBV29-1
cdr3_length: 14
cdr3_nt: TGCAGCGTTGACGAGCCCCCGCGTCCGGTTGAGCAGTTCTTC
cdr3_aa: CSVDEPPRPVEQFF

clone_size: many
j_call: TRBJ2-5
d_call: NA
v_call: TRBV3-1
cdr3_length: 15
cdr3_nt: TGTGCCAGCAGCCCGAACAACGGGTACCAAGAGACCCAGTACTTC
cdr3_aa: CASSPNNGYQETQYF

clone_size: few
j_call: TRBJ1-4
d_call: TRBD1
v_call: TRBV20-1
cdr3_length: 14
cdr3_nt: TGCAGTGCTAGACTTATAGGACAGGGTGAAAAACTGTTTTTT
cdr3_aa: CSARLIGQGEKLFF